The clone carrying this TCR beta chain was observed a few times. Its target is not known. The PCR contained 60 Vbeta and 13 Jbeta primers. Clones were read by immunoSEQ multiplex PCR, and TCRdb kept only the in-frame ones, dropping some. This sample has 110,000 or so clones, with 70% to 80% found just once. These data belong to a study of cytomegalovirus exposure and HLA in healthy donors. While unrecorded immune exposures were likely, the donors were nominally healthy when sampled. Study conclusions and caveats: The study designated around 150 TCR beta chains cytomegalovirus-associated. Roughly uniform depth of sequencing across donors was assumed in presence/absence analyses.

The ends lost 6 bases at V and 6 bases at J; junction bases unmatched: 7. CDR1 and CDR2 (germline): SGHTA, FQGTGA. CDR3 length equals 14 residues. The chain is built from TRBV7-3 and TRBJ1-2; TRBD1 matches 10 bases. The TCR comes from a woman aged 40 to 49 in good health and CMV-seropositive. The sequencing sample was made of PBMCs. The CDR3 reads CASSQTGGANGYTF. CDR3 nucleotide sequence: TGTGCCAGCAGTCAGACAGGGGGCGCGAATGGCTACACCTTC. The complete variable domain, with remaining parts taken from reference TRBV7-3 and TRBJ1-2, reads GAGVSQTPSNKVTEKGKYVELRCDPISGHTALYWYRQSLGQGPEFLIYFQGTGAADDSGLPNDRFFAVRPEGSVSTLKIQRTERGDSAVYLCASSQTGGANGYTFGSGTRLTVV.